This T cell receptor beta chain is drawn from a study of cytomegalovirus exposure and HLA in healthy donors. The PCR made use of 60 Vbeta and 13 Jbeta primers. Here immunoSEQ multiplex PCR was the method, and the copy in TCRdb shows in-frame clones only, minus some. The table has roughly 150,000 clones, approximately 81% seen once. Germline V gene lookup returns CDR1 SEHNR and CDR2 FQNEAQ (reference sequence). V lost 4 bases, J lost 3 bases, and 16 bases lay in between. The CDR3 is 15 residues long. This rearrangement joins TRBV7-9 to TRBJ2-7, with D possibly TRBD1 on 5 matching bases. The sample comprised PBMCs. This TCR was recovered from a boy aged 2-9 years in good health and CMV-seronegative. CDR3 region: CASSSSRVSSYEQYF. As DNA, the CDR3 is TGTGCCAGCAGCTCAAGCAGGGTATCGAGCTACGAGCAGTACTTC. Full variable domain (missing parts from reference TRBV7-9 and TRBJ2-7): DTGVSQNPRHKITKRGQNVTFRCDPISEHNRLYWYRQTLGQGPEFLTYFQNEAQLEKSRLLSDRFSAERPKGSFSTLEIQRTEQGDSAMYLCASSSSRVSSYEQYFGPGTRLTVT.